This TCR beta chain appears in the sequencing data of a study of T cells in Graves' hyperthyroidism and ophthalmopathy. Study-wide background: Prior to any treatment, at the point of initial diagnosis, peripheral blood was collected.

RNA transcripts provided the source from which TCR beta CDR3 regions were amplified. With the HTBI primer set, the TCR CDR3 went through a first round of RT-PCR. MiXCR, applied by TCRdb to the multiplex PCR reads, yields one record per CDR3 protein. The table records hundreds of thousands of distinct CDR3 sequences, approximately 15% of them present only once. Based on clinical symptoms, serum thyroxine and TRAb, thyroid ultrasound and orbital computed tomography, diagnoses were reached. The TCR comes from a man between 18 and 29 years old with Graves' ophthalmopathy. The sample was blood.

The CDR3 region is CASSITGGGSPLHF. The CDR3 nucleotides read TGTGCCAGCAGTATTACAGGGGGAGGTTCACCCCTCCACTTT. This chain connects TRBV2 to TRBJ1-6; 8 bases map to TRBD1. The CDR3 runs to 14 residues. Germline CDR1 reads SNHLY; CDR2 reads FYNNEI. V shed 5 bases and J 9 bases; nucleotides not matched to a gene: 6.